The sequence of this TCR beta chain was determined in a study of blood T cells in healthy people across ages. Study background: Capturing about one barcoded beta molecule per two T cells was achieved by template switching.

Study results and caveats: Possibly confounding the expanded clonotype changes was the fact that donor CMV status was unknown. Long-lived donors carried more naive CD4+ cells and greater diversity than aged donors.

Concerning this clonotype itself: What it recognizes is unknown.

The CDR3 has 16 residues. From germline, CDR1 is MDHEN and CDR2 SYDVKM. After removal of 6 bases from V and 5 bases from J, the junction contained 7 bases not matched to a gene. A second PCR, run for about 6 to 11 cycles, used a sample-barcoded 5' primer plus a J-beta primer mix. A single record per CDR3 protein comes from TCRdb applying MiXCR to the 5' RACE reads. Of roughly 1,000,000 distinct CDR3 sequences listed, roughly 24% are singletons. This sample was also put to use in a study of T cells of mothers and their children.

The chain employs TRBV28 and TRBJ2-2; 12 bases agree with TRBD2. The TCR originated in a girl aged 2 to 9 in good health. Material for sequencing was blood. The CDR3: CASRRKTSGSTGELFF. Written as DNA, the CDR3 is TGTGCCAGCAGACGGAAGACTAGCGGGAGTACCGGGGAGCTGTTTTTT.